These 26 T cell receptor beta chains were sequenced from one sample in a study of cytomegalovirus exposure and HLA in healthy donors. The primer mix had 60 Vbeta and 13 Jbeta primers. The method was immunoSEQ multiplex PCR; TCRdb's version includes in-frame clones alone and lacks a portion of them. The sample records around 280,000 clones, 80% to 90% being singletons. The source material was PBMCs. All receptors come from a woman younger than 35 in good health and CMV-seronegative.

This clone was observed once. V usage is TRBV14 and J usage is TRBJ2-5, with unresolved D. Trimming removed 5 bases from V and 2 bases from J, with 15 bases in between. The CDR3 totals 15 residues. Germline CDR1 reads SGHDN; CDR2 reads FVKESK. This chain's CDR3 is CASSERHTAQETQYF. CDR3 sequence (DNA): TGTGCCAGCAGCGAGAGACACACGGCACAAGAGACCCAGTACTTC.

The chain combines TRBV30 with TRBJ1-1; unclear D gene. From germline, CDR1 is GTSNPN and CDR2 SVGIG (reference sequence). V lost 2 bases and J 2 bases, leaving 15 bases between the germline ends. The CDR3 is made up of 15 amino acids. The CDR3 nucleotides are TGTGCCTGGAGTCCGAACAGAGCAGGCAACACTGAAGCTTTCTTT. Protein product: CAWSPNRAGNTEAFF.

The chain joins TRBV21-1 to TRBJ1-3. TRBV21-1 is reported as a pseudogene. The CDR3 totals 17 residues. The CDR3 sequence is CASSSHPSGTSINTIYF. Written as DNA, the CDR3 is TGTGCCAGCAGCTCCCACCCCTCAGGGACTTCGATAAACACCATATATTTT.

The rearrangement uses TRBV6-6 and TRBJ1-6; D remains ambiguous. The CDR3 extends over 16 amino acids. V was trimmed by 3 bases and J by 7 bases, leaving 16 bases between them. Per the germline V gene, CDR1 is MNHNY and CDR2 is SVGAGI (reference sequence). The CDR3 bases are TGTGCCAGCAGTTATGGGTTGGCAGGCGACAATTCACCCCTCCACTTT. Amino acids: CASSYGLAGDNSPLHF.

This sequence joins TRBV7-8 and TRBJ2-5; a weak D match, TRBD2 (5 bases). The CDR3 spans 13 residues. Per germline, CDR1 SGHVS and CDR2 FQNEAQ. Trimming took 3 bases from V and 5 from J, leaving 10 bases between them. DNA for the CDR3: TGTGCCAGCAGCTTGGCGGGTTTGGAGACCCAGTACTTC. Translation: CASSLAGLETQYF.

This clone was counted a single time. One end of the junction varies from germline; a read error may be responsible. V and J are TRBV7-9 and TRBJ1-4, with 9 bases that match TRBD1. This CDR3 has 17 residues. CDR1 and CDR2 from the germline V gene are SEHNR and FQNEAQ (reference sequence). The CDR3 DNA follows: TGTTCCAGCAGCGTCCTCCGGGACAGGGCCCCTAATGAAAAACTGTTTTTT. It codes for CSSSVLRDRAPNEKLFF.

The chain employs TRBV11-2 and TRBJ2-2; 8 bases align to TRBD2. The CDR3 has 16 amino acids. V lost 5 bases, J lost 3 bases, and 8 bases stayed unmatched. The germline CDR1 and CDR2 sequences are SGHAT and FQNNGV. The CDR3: CASSPGGVGYTGELFF. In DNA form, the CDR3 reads TGTGCCAGCAGCCCCGGGGGGGTAGGGTACACCGGGGAGCTGTTTTTT. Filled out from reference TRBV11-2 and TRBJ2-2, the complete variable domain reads EAGVAQSPRYKIIEKRQSVAFWCNPISGHATLYWYQQILGQGPKLLIQFQNNGVVDDSQLPKDRFSAERLKGVDSTLKIQPAKLEDSAVYLCASSPGGVGYTGELFFGEGSRLTVL.

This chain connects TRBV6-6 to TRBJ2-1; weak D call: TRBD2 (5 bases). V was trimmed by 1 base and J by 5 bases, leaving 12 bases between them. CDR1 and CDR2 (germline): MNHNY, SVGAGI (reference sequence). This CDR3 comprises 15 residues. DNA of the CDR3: TGTGCCAGCAGTTACTTCGGGATGGGTAACAATGAGCAGTTCTTC. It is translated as CASSYFGMGNNEQFF.

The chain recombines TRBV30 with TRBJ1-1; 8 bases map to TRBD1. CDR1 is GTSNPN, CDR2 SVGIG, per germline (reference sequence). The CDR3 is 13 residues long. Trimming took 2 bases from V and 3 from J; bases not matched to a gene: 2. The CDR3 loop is CAWSLTGDTEAFF. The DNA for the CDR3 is TGTGCCTGGAGTTTGACAGGGGACACTGAAGCTTTCTTT.

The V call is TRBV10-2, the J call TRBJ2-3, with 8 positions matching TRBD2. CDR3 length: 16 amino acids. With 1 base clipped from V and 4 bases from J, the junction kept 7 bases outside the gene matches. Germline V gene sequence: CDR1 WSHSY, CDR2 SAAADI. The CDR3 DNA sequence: TGCGCCAGCAGTGAGTGGGGGATCGGGGGGGCAGATACGCAGTATTTT. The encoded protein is CASSEWGIGGADTQYF.

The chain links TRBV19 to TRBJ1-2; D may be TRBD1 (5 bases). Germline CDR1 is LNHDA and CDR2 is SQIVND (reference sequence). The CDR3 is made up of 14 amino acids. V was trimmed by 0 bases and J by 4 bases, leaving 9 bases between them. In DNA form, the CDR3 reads TGTGCCAGTAGTATAGAGGAGGGGATCTATGGCTACACCTTC. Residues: CASSIEEGIYGYTF.

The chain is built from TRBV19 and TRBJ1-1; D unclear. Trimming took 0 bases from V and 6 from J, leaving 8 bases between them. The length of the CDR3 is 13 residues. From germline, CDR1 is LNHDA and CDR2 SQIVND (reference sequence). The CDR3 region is CASSIDLASEAFF. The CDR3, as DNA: TGTGCCAGTAGTATAGATCTAGCCTCTGAAGCTTTCTTT.

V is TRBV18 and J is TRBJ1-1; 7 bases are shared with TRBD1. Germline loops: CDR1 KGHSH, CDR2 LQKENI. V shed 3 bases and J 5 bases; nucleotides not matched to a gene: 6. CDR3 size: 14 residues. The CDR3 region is CASSPGRGATEAFF. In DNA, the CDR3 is TGTGCCAGCTCACCCGGCAGGGGGGCGACTGAAGCTTTCTTT.

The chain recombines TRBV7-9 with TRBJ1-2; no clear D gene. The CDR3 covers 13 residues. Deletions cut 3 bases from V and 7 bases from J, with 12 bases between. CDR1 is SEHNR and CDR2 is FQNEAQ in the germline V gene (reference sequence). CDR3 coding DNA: TGTGCCAGCAGCTTTTCAGGCGAGGGTGGCTACACCTTC. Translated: CASSFSGEGGYTF.

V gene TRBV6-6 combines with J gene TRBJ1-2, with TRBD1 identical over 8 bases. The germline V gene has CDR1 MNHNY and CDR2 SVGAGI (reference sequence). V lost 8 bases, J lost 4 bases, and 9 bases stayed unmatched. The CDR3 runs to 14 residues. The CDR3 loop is CASEGTGEVYGYTF. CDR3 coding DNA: TGTGCCAGCGAGGGGACAGGCGAAGTCTATGGCTACACCTTC.

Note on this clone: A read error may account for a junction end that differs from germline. CDR3 bases: TGTGCCAGCAGTTTATCATGGGGGGGTGAGTACAGTGAGCAGTTCTTC. Its translation is CASSLSWGGEYSEQFF. The rearrangement links TRBV27 to TRBJ2-1; 7 positions match TRBD2. The CDR3 runs to 16 residues. From germline, CDR1 is MNHEY and CDR2 SMNVEV (reference sequence).

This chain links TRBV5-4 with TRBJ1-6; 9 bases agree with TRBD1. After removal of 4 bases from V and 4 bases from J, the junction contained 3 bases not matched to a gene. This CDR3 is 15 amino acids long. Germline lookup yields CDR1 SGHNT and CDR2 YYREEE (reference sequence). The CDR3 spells CASSPGQGYNSPLHF. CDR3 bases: TGTGCCAGCAGCCCCGGACAGGGGTATAATTCACCCCTCCACTTT.

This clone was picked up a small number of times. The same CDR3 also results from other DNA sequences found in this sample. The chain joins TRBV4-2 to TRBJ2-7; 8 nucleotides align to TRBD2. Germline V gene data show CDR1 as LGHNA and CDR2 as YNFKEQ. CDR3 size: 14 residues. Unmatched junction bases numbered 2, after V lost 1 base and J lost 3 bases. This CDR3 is CASSQASGGYEQYF. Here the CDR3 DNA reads TGTGCCAGCAGCCAAGCAAGCGGGGGCTACGAGCAGTACTTC.

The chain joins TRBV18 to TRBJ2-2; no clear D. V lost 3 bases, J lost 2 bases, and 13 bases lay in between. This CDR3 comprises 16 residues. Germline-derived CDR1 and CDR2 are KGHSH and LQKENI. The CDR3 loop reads CASSPESDSNTGELFF. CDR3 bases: TGTGCCAGCTCACCGGAGAGCGATTCAAACACCGGGGAGCTGTTTTTT.

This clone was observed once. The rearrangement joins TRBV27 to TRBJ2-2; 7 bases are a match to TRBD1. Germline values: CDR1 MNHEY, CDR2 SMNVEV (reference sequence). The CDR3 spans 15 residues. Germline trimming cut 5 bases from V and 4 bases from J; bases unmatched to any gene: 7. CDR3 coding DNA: TGTGCCAGCAGTCCCCGGGACAGACCCACCGGGGAGCTGTTTTTT. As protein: CASSPRDRPTGELFF.

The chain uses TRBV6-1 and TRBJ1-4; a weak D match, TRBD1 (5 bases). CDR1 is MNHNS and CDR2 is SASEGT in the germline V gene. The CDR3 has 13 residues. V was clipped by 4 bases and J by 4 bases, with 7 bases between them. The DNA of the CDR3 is TGTGCCAGCAGTGGACAGCTTAATGAAAAACTGTTTTTT. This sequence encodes CASSGQLNEKLFF.

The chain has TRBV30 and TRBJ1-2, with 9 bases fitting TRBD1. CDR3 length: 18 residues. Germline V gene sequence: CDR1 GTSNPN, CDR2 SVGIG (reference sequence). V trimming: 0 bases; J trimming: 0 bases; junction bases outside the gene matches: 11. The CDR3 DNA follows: TGTGCCTGGAGTGTAAGGGGACAGGGTGAGGCGGCTAACTATGGCTACACCTTC. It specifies CAWSVRGQGEAANYGYTF.

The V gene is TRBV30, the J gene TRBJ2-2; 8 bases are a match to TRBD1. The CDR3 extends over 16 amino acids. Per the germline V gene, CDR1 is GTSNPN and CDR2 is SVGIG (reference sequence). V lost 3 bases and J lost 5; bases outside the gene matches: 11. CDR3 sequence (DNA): TGTGCCTGGAGAGCCGTCCAGACAGGGGTGACCGGGGAGCTGTTTTTT. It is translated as CAWRAVQTGVTGELFF.

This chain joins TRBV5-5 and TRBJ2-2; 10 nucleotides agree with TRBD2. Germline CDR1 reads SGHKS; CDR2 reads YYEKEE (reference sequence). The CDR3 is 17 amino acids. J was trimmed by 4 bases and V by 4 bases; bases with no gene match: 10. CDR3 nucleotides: TGTGCCAGCAGCGCGACCTTAGCGGGGGGTTTCACCGGGGAGCTGTTTTTT. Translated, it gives CASSATLAGGFTGELFF.

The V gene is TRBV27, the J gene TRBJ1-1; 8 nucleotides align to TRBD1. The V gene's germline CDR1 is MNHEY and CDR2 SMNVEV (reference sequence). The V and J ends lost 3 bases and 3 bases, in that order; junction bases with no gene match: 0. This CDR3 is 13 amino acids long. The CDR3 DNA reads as TGTGCCAGCAGTTTGACAGGGGACACTGAAGCTTTCTTT. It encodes CASSLTGDTEAFF.

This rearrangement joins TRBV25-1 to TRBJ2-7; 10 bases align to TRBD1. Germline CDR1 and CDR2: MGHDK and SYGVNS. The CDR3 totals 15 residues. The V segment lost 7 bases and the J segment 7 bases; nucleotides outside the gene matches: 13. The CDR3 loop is CASTVGQGMIYEQYF. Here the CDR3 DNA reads TGTGCCAGCACCGTGGGACAGGGGATGATATATGAGCAGTACTTC.